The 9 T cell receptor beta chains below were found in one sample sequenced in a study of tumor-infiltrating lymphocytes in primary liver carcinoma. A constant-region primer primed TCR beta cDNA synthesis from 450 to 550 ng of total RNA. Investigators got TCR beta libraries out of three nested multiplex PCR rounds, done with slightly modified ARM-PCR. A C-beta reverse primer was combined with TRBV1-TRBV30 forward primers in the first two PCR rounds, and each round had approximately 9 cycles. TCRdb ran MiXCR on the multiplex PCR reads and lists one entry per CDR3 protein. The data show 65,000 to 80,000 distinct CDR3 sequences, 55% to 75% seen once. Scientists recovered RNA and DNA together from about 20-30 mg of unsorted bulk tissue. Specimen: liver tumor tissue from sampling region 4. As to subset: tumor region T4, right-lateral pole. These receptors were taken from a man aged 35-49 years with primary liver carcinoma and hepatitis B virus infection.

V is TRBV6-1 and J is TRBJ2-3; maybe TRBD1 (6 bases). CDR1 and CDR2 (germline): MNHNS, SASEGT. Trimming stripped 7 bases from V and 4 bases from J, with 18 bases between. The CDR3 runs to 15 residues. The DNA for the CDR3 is TGTGCCAGCATTGTCACAGGGTCCGACTCAGATACGCAGTATTTT. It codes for CASIVTGSDSDTQYF.

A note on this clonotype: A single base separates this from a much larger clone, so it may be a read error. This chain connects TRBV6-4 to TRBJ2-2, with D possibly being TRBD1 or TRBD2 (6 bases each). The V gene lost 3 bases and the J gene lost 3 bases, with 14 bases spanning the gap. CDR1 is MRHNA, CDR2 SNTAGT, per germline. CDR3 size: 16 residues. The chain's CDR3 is CASSEEGGYDTGELFF. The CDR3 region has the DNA TGTGCCAGCAGTGAAGAGGGGGGATACGACACCGGGGAGCTGTTTTTT.

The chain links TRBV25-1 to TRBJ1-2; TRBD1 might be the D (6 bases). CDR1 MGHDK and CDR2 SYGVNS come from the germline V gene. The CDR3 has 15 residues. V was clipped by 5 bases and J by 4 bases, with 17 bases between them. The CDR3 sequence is CASSSPGGEVYGYTF. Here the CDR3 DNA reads TGTGCCAGCAGTAGTCCGGGGGGCGAGGTCTATGGCTACACCTTC.

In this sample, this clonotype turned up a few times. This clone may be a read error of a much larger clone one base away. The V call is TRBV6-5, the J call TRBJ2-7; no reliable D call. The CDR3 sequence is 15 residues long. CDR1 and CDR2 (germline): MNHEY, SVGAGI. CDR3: CASSYSLDSAYEHYF. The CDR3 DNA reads TGTGCCAGCAGTTACTCTCTAGATTCTGCCTACGAGCACTACTTC.

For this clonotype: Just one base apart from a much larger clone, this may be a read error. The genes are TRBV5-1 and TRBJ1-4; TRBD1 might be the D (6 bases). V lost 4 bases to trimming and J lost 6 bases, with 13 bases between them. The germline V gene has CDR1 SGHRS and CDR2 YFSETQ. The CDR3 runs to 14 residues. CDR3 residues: CASSPGDIDEKLFF. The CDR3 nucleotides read TGCGCCAGCAGCCCAGGGGATATCGATGAAAAACTGTTTTTT.

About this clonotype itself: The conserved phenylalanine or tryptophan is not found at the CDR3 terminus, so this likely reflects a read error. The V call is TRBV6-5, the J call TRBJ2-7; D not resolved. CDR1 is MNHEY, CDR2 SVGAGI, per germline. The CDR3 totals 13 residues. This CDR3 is CASCYSRQDEQYL. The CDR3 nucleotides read TGTGCCAGCTGTTACTCGAGGCAGGACGAGCAGTACTTA.

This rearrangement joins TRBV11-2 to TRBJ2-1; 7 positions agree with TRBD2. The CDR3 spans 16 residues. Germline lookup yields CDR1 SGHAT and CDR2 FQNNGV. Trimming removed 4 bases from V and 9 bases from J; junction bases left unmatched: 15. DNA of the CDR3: TGTGCCAGCAGCTCGCGCACCACCGGGAGGATCTGTGAGCAGTTCTTC. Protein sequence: CASSSRTTGRICEQFF.

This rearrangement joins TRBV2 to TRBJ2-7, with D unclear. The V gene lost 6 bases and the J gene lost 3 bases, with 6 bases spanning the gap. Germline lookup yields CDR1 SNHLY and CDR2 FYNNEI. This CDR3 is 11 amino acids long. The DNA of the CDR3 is TGTGCCAGCAGACCTTTCTACGAGCAGTACTTC. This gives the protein CASRPFYEQYF. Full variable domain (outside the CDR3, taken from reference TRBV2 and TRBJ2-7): EPEVTQTPSHQVTQMGQEVILRCVPISNHLYFYWYRQILGQKVEFLVSFYNNEISEKSEIFDDQFSVERPDGSNFTLKIRSTKLEDSAMYFCASRPFYEQYFGPGTRLTVT.

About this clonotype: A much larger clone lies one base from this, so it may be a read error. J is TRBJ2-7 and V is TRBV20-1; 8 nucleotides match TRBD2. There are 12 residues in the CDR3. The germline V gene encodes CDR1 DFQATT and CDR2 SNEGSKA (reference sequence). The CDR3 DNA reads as TGCAATGTTCCGGGACTAGAGGTCGAGCAGTACTTC. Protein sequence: CNVPGLEVEQYF.